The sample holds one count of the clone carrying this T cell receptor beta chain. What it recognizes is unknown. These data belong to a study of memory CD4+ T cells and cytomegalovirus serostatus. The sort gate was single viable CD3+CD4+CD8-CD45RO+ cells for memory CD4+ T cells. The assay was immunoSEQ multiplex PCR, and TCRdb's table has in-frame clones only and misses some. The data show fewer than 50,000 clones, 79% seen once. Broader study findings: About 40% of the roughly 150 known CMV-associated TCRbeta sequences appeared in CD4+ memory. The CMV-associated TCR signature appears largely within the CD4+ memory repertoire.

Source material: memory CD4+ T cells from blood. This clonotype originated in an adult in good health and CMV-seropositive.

CDR3 nucleotide sequence: TGCGCCAGTACAGGGGACCTCTCTGGAAACACCATATATTTT. This codes for CASTGDLSGNTIYF. The chain carries TRBV5-1 and TRBJ1-3; 7 nucleotides match TRBD1. Germline values: CDR1 SGHRS, CDR2 YFSETQ. The CDR3 spans 14 residues. V gave up 8 bases and J gave up 0 bases; unmatched junction bases: 5.